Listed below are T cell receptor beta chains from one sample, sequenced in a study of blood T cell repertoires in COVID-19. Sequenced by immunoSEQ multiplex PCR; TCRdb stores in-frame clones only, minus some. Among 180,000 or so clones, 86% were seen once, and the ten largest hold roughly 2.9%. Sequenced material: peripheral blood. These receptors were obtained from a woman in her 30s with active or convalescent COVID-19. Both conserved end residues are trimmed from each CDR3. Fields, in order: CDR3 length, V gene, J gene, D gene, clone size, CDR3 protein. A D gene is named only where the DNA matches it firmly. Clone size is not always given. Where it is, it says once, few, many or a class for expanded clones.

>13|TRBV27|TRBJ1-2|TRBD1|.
ASSVGQGFNYGYT
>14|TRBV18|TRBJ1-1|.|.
ASSPGLWALGTEAF
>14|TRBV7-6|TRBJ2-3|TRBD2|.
ASSLLAGGPTDTQY
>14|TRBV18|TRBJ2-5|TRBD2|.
ASSPGGLAGMETQY
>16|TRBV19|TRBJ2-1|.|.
ASSIPWQGRNKLNEQF
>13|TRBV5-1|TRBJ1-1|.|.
ASSLRGVGNTEAF
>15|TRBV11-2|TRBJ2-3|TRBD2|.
ASRSSLPVGGTDTQY
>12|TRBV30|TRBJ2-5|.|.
AWRAGGLGETQY
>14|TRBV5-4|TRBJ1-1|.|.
ASSITLTGPPTEAF
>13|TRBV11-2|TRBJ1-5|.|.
ASSLTGFSNQPQH
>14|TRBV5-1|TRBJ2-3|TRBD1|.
ASSLVLQGASDTQY
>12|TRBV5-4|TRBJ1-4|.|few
ASSLQGTNEKLF
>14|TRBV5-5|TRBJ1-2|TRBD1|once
ASSLATGQELYGYT
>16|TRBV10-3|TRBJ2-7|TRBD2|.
AISESTLAGPLRYEQY
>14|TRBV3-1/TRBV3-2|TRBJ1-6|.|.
ASSSRALSYNSPLH
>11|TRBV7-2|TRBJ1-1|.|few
ARSDLLNTEAF
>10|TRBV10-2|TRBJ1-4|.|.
ASRDSNEKLF
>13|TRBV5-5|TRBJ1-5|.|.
ASSLSGSGNQPQH
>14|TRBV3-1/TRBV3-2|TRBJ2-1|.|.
ASSHKGLPPYNEQF
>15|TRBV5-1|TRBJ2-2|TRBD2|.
ASSLSLAGANTGELF
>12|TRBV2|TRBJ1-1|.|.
ASSEIQANTEAF
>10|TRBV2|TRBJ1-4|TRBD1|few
ATQGDNEKLF
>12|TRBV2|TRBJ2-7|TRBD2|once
ASSERVAGNEQY
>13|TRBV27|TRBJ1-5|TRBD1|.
ASSPRDRSNQPQH
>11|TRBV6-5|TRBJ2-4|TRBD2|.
ASRPGGGGIQY
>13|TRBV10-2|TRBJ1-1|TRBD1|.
ASRGQGAFTAEAF
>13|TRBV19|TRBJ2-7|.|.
ASSTKGGISYEQY
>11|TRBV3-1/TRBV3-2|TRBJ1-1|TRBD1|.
ASSQVRDSEAF
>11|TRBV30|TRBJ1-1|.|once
AWSRVLNTEAF
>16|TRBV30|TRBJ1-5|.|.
AWSRHSKDFDSNQPQH
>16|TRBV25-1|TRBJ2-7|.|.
ASFTRTGSASGLYEQY
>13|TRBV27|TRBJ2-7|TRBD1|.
ASSLSWDSSYEQY
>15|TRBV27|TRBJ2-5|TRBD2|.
ASSLGTSGVYQETQY
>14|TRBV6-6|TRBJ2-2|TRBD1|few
ASSYPGTGRTGELF
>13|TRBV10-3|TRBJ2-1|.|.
ASRGTDSSYNEQF
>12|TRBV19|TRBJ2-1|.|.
ASSTPPVLNEQF
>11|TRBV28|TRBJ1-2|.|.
ASSSGANYGYT
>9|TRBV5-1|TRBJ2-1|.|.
ASSLAGEQF
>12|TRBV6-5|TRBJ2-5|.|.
ASGDRGGGETQY
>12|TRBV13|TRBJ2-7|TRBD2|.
ASSPGLAVYEQY
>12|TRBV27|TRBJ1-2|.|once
ASRPPTGIYGYT
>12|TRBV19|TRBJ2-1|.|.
ASSSSNNYNEQF
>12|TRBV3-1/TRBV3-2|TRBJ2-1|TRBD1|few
ASSPGQGTNEQF
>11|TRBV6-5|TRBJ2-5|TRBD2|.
ASSYSGGGTQY
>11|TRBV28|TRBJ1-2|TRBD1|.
ASSHRGRYGYT
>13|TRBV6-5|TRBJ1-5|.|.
ASSRGQGGNQPQH
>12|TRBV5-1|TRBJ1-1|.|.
ASSLVSKNTEAF
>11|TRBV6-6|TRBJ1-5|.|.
ASSYQAGQPQH